These 17 T cell receptor beta chains were sequenced from one sample in a study of identifying expanded T cells in peripheral blood (dated by TCRdb to about 2019). Preparation of the library involved the immunoSEQ multiplex PCR assay. This immuneACCESS table, as held by TCRdb, lists in-frame sequences with V and J called but not all clones. Of the missing ones, under half trace to an unresolved V gene in checked studies; the others have no known cause. This sample lists more than 50,000 clones; about 83% were detected once. Approximately 17% of the sample is in the top ten clones. The sequenced material came from blood. The receptors stem from a person aged 18 to 75 in good health.

This chain joins TRBV7-2 and TRBJ1-1, with 10 bases matching TRBD1. J was trimmed by 5 bases and V by 8 bases; bases with no gene match: 5. This CDR3 comprises 13 residues. Germline lookup yields CDR1 SGHTA and CDR2 FQGNSA. CDR3 in amino acids: CASQDRGGTEAFF. DNA of the CDR3: TGTGCCAGCCAGGACAGGGGGGGAACTGAAGCTTTCTTT.

The chain is built from TRBV20-1 and TRBJ2-7; D perhaps matches TRBD2 (5 bases). The V gene lost 4 bases and the J gene lost 8 bases, with 12 bases spanning the gap. Looked up from germline, CDR1 is DFQATT and CDR2 is SNEGSKA (reference sequence). The CDR3 spans 11 residues. The CDR3 protein is CSATHGEKQYF. The DNA of the CDR3 is TGCAGTGCTACCCACGGGGAGAAGCAGTACTTC.

This clone was picked up a small number of times. This chain links TRBV7-8 with TRBJ2-7; the D gene is possibly TRBD1 (6 bases). The ends were cut back, 3 bases at V and 7 bases at J, with 22 bases in the middle. This CDR3 has 16 amino acids. Germline CDR1 reads SGHVS; CDR2 reads FQNEAQ. DNA of the CDR3: TGTGCCAGCAGCTTGGCTTACCGGGACAAGGTGCGAGAGCAGTACTTC. Its translation: CASSLAYRDKVREQYF.

This sequence joins TRBV28 and TRBJ1-5; D is possibly TRBD1 (6 bases). This CDR3 contains 15 residues. The germline gives CDR1 MDHEN, CDR2 SYDVKM. The ends were cut back, 2 bases at V and 6 bases at J, with 14 bases in the middle. The CDR3 DNA reads as TGTGCCAGCAGTTTAGGGGGGGCCTCCCCTCAGCCCCAGCATTTT. Translation gives CASSLGGASPQPQHF.

The genes are TRBV7-2 and TRBJ2-1; 10 nucleotides line up with TRBD2. With 4 bases clipped from V and 7 bases from J, the junction kept 16 bases outside the gene matches. CDR1 is SGHTA and CDR2 is FQGNSA in the germline V gene. The CDR3 is 18 amino acids. The CDR3 nucleotides read TGTGCCAGCAGCTCCGCTTTAGCGCTAGCGGGAGAGATGAATGAGCAGTTCTTC. Its protein is CASSSALALAGEMNEQFF.

The V and J genes are TRBV7-9 and TRBJ2-3; 7 nucleotides agree with TRBD2. CDR3 size: 16 residues. V gave up 5 bases and J gave up 3 bases; unmatched junction bases: 11. Germline V gene lookup returns CDR1 SEHNR and CDR2 FQNEAQ (reference sequence). This CDR3 reads CASSHRVRLATDTQYF. Written as DNA, the CDR3 is TGTGCCAGCAGCCACCGCGTTCGACTAGCAACAGATACGCAGTATTTT.

The gene calls are TRBV7-9 and TRBJ1-2, with 8 bases identical to TRBD1. The CDR3 sequence is 15 residues long. CDR1 and CDR2 from the germline V gene are SEHNR and FQNEAQ (reference sequence). V lost 4 bases and J lost 2; bases outside the gene matches: 6. CDR3 in DNA: TGTGCCAGCAGCTCCAAAGACAGGGGAAACTATGGCTACACCTTC. It yields the protein CASSSKDRGNYGYTF.

V gene TRBV30 combines with J gene TRBJ2-3; D might be TRBD2 (5 bases). The V end lost 5 bases, the J end lost 0 bases, and 15 bases lay between the germline ends. This CDR3 has 15 residues. CDR1 is GTSNPN, CDR2 SVGIG, per germline (reference sequence). In DNA form, the CDR3 reads TGTGCCTGGCGCTGGGCGGGCACTAGCACAGATACGCAGTATTTT. It specifies CAWRWAGTSTDTQYF.

J is TRBJ2-2 and V is TRBV6-1, with D hard to call. Per the germline V gene, CDR1 is MNHNS and CDR2 is SASEGT. The CDR3 is made up of 14 amino acids. With 6 bases removed from V and 8 bases from J, the gap between germline ends came to 16 bases. This CDR3 reads CASSVKERAGELFF. The CDR3 DNA sequence: TGTGCCAGCAGCGTTAAAGAGAGAGCGGGGGAGCTGTTTTTT.

This chain links TRBV11-2 with TRBJ1-3, with D uncertain. V dropped 1 base and J dropped 1 base, with 8 bases sitting between them. CDR1 is SGHAT, CDR2 FQNNGV, per germline. CDR3 length: 15 amino acids. The CDR3, as DNA: TGTGCCAGCAGCTTAGCGGGGAGATCTGGAAACACCATATATTTT. Translation: CASSLAGRSGNTIYF.

The J gene is TRBJ2-1, the V gene TRBV18, with 8 bases fitting TRBD1. With V trimmed by 2 bases and J by 3 bases, 6 bases remained unmatched. Germline CDR1 is KGHSH and CDR2 is LQKENI. The CDR3 length is 16 residues. The CDR3 coding sequence is TGTGCCAGCTCACCAAGGGCAGGGGGCGGCTACAATGAGCAGTTCTTC. It is translated as CASSPRAGGGYNEQFF.

V and J are TRBV30 and TRBJ2-7; 8 bases align to TRBD2. The trim removed 1 base at V and 3 bases at J, leaving 8 bases unmatched. The CDR3 is 15 amino acids. Germline CDR1 reads GTSNPN; CDR2 reads SVGIG (reference sequence). In DNA, the CDR3 is TGTGCCTGGAGTGCGGGAGGGGTCCTATACTACGAGCAGTACTTC. As protein: CAWSAGGVLYYEQYF.

V and J are TRBV18 and TRBJ1-1; 10 bases are a match to TRBD1. This CDR3 is 18 amino acids long. V trimming: 6 bases; J trimming: 1 base; junction bases outside the gene matches: 14. In germline, CDR1 is KGHSH, CDR2 LQKENI. CDR3: CASSTGTGALWGNTEAFF. The CDR3 nucleotides read TGTGCCAGCTCTACCGGGACAGGGGCGCTTTGGGGGAACACTGAAGCTTTCTTT.

This clone has just one count. In DNA form, the CDR3 reads TGCAGCGTTGAATCACGACAGGGGTTTTTCGAGACCCAGTACTTC. Protein: CSVESRQGFFETQYF. The rearrangement links TRBV29-1 to TRBJ2-5, with 8 bases aligning to TRBD1. The CDR3 spans 15 residues. Germline V lookup: CDR1 SQVTM, CDR2 ANQGSEA. V gave up 2 bases and J gave up 5 bases; unmatched junction bases: 10.

This chain links TRBV19 with TRBJ1-2; 8 positions agree with TRBD1. CDR1 is LNHDA and CDR2 is SQIVND in the germline V gene (reference sequence). J was trimmed by 2 bases and V by 9 bases; bases with no gene match: 5. This CDR3 is built from 13 residues. The CDR3 DNA reads as TGTGCCAGCCGGGACAGGCGAAACTATGGCTACACCTTC. This sequence encodes CASRDRRNYGYTF.

The chain recombines TRBV21-1 with TRBJ2-3; TRBD2, the table's D call, was not compared with the DNA. TRBV21-1 is flagged as a pseudogene. The CDR3 contains 16 residues. The DNA for the CDR3 is TGTGCCAGCAGCAAAGTGGAAGGGGAGGCGAAAGATACGCAGTATTTT. Encoded protein: CASSKVEGEAKDTQYF.

The rearrangement joins TRBV6-1 to TRBJ2-3, with D hard to call. The germline CDR1 and CDR2 sequences are MNHNS and SASEGT. CDR3 length equals 14 residues. Trimming pared 5 bases from V and 0 bases from J, leaving 9 bases between. The CDR3 bases are TGTGCCAGCAGTCGTCCTCTAAGCACAGATACGCAGTATTTT. It is translated as CASSRPLSTDTQYF.